This T cell receptor beta chain was documented in a study of shared clonotypes between healthy human individuals. This CDR3 comprises 12 residues. Looked up from germline, CDR1 is LNHNV and CDR2 is YYDKDF (reference sequence). The V and J ends lost 0 bases and 10 bases respectively, with 4 bases between them. This clone was recorded many times. Across several immunoSEQ plates, the genomic DNA of each subset was split evenly. Original methodology: Owing to the provision of junction-only sequences devoid of quality scores by immunoSEQ, filtering differed. Profiling relied on immunoSEQ multiplex PCR, and the TCRdb table lists in-frame clones only, not all of them. That table furnishes V, J and clone size, whereas the DNA furnished D and trimming. Of about 980,000 clones in the sample, 70% to 85% were seen once.

This chain links TRBV15 with TRBJ1-6; D is ambiguous. What was sequenced was memory CD4+ T cells sorted from blood. Subset noted: CD45RA-negative fraction. The source of this sequence is a young man in good health. The CDR3 sequence: CATSRDQSPLHF. CDR3 nucleotide sequence: TGTGCCACCAGCAGAGACCAATCACCCCTCCACTTT.